This T cell receptor (beta chain) came from a study of T-cell reconstitution after alpha-beta-depleted transplantation in children. CDR3 size: 17 residues. Germline-derived CDR1 and CDR2 are SGDLS and YYNGEE. The V gene end was trimmed by 0 bases and the J gene end by 7 bases; junction bases not matched to a gene: 13. A library of TCRbeta sequences, prepared with unique molecular identifiers, was generated. TCRdb processed the PCR reads anew with MiXCR; each CDR3 protein has one entry. This table has more than 450,000 distinct CDR3 sequences, approximately 20% appearing once. The sequences come from PBMCs from the stem cell graft donor, collected from the stem cell graft. The J gene is TRBJ2-1, the V gene TRBV9, with 7 bases identical to TRBD1. The TCR was taken from a human donor who donated a stem cell graft to a child with acute lymphoblastic leukemia. CDR3 residues: CASSVGRLMTGKNEQFF. In nucleotides, the CDR3 is TGTGCCAGCAGCGTAGGCCGCTTGATGACAGGGAAAAATGAGCAGTTCTTC.